The rows below give T cell receptor beta chains drawn from one sample of a study of blood T cell repertoires in COVID-19. Generated by immunoSEQ multiplex PCR, the TCRdb table keeps only in-frame clones and is missing some. Of a few hundred thousand clones detected, 75% to 90% appear once; the ten largest clones hold 1.1%. The sample taken for sequencing was PBMCs or T cells enriched from blood (not recorded which). Receptors originate from a man in his thirties or forties who had recovered from COVID-19. Both conserved end residues are part of each CDR3. A D gene is named only where the DNA matches it firmly. Size values are once, few and many counts, or a class for expanded clones, and some rows have none.

j_call v_call d_call clone_size cdr3_aa cdr3_nt
TRBJ1-5 TRBV29-1 - - CSVVSQINQPQHF TGCAGCGTTGTATCCCAGATTAATCAGCCCCAGCATTTT
TRBJ2-3 TRBV9 TRBD1 - CASSVEGGRDTQYF TGTGCCAGCAGCGTAGAAGGGGGCAGGGATACGCAGTATTTT
TRBJ2-3 TRBV5-1 TRBD1 - CASSGQGALDTQYF TGCGCCAGCTCCGGGCAGGGGGCATTGGATACGCAGTATTTT
TRBJ1-1 TRBV27 TRBD1 - CASYRGRNTEAFF TGTGCCAGCTACAGGGGACGGAACACTGAAGCTTTCTTT
TRBJ1-2 TRBV5-1 TRBD1 - CASTPGGAYGYTF TGCGCCAGCACTCCAGGGGGCGCCTATGGCTACACCTTC
TRBJ2-1 TRBV15 - - CATSRRAIPNNEQFF TGTGCCACCAGCAGGCGGGCCATCCCCAACAATGAGCAGTTCTTC
TRBJ2-7 TRBV28 - - CASSLPSPLEQYF TGTGCCAGCAGTCTCCCAAGCCCTTTAGAGCAGTACTTC
TRBJ1-6 TRBV3-1/TRBV3-2 - - CASSQGRSANSPLHF TGTGCCAGCAGCCAAGGACGGAGCGCGAATTCACCCCTCCACTTT
TRBJ2-5 TRBV19 TRBD1 - CASSIAGGRETQYF TGTGCCAGTAGTATAGCAGGGGGCCGGGAGACCCAGTACTTC
TRBJ1-5 TRBV6-1 - - CASSEASNQPQHF TGTGCCAGCAGTGAGGCTAGCAATCAGCCCCAGCATTTT
TRBJ2-1 TRBV7-9 TRBD1 - CASSLAGQLYNEQFF TGTGCCAGCAGCTTAGCGGGACAGCTCTACAATGAGCAGTTCTTC
TRBJ2-3 TRBV19 - - CASSIGPGRDTDTQYF TGTGCCAGTAGTATAGGGCCAGGTCGGGATACAGATACGCAGTATTTT
TRBJ2-1 TRBV4-1 TRBD2 - CASRPGSGVYNEQFF TGCGCCAGCAGGCCGGGTAGCGGGGTGTACAATGAGCAGTTCTTC
TRBJ2-7 TRBV29-1 TRBD2 once CSVEELGTSGSYEQYF TGCAGCGTTGAAGAATTGGGGACTAGCGGGAGTTACGAGCAGTACTTC
TRBJ2-5 TRBV28 - - CASNRGGQETQYF TGTGCCAGCAATAGGGGTGGCCAAGAGACCCAGTACTTC
TRBJ2-1 TRBV9 TRBD1 few CASSGDRGHYNEQFF TGTGCCAGCAGCGGCGACAGGGGTCACTACAATGAGCAGTTCTTC
TRBJ1-1 TRBV28 - - CASSLHRSMNTEAFF TGTGCCAGCAGTTTACACAGATCCATGAACACTGAAGCTTTCTTT
TRBJ1-1 TRBV18 - - CASSLKQGDTEAFF TGTGCCAGCTCACTGAAACAGGGTGACACTGAAGCTTTCTTT
TRBJ2-1 TRBV7-2 - - CASSLGGDEQFF TGTGCCAGCAGCTTGGGGGGAGACGAGCAGTTCTTC
TRBJ1-1 TRBV27 - - CASRLNRGSSEAFF TGTGCCAGCAGATTGAATCGGGGGTCGTCCGAAGCTTTCTTT
TRBJ1-4 TRBV7-8 - - CASSGVYNEKLFF TGTGCCAGCTCAGGGGTATATAATGAAAAACTGTTTTTT
TRBJ1-5 TRBV28 TRBD1 - CASISGQWTSYSNQPQHF TGTGCCAGCATCTCGGGACAGTGGACATCCTATAGCAATCAGCCCCAGCATTTT
TRBJ1-4 TRBV12-3/TRBV12-4 - - CASMRQGNEKLFF TGTGCCAGCATGAGGCAGGGAAATGAAAAACTGTTTTTT
TRBJ1-1 TRBV2 - - CASSPRGGTEAFF TGTGCCAGCAGTCCAAGGGGGGGGACTGAAGCTTTCTTT
TRBJ2-3 TRBV7-6 TRBD2 - CASSQDVPGLGSTDTQYF TGTGCCAGCAGCCAAGATGTACCGGGACTAGGCAGCACAGATACGCAGTATTTT
TRBJ1-2 TRBV6-6 TRBD1 - CASSYESGQGYTF TGTGCCAGCAGTTACGAAAGCGGACAGGGTTACACCTTC
TRBJ1-6 TRBV5-5 TRBD1 - CASSLADRGNWNSPLHF TGTGCCAGCAGCTTGGCCGACAGGGGAAATTGGAATTCACCCCTCCACTTT
TRBJ1-1 TRBV6-5 - - CASSYRGMNTEAFF TGTGCCAGCAGTTACAGGGGCATGAACACTGAAGCTTTCTTT
TRBJ1-4 TRBV28 - - CATVQGVNEKLFF TGTGCCACCGTACAGGGAGTGAATGAAAAACTGTTTTTT